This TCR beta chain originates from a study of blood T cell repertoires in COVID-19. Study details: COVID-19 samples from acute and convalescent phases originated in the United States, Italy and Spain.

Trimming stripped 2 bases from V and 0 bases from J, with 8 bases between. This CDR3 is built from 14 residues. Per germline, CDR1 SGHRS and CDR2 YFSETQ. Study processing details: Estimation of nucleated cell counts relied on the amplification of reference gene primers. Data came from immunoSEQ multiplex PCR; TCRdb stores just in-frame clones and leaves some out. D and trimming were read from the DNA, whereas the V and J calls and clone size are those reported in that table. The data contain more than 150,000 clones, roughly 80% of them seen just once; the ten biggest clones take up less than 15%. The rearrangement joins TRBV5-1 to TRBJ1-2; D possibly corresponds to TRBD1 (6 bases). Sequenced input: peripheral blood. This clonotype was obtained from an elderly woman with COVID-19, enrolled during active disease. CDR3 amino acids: CASSFPGANYGYTF. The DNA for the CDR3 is TGCGCCAGCAGCTTCCCAGGGGCTAACTATGGCTACACCTTC.